These 21 T cell receptor beta chains were all obtained from the same sample, sequenced in a study. Treg sorting used a CD4+CD25+CD127-/low gate. TCRdb independently ran MiXCR on the 5' RACE reads; one entry per CDR3 protein. The table includes more than 8,500 distinct CDR3 sequences, about a quarter detected once. The source material was Tregs sorted from blood. These receptors all come from a female donor with breast cancer.

A word on this clonotype: A read error may explain this, as a much larger clone is one base away. The J gene is TRBJ2-3, the V gene TRBV7-9, with unresolved D. Trimming cost V 8 bases and J 1 base, with 16 bases left between them. The CDR3 loop spans 15 amino acids. Germline CDR1 reads SEHNR; CDR2 reads FQNEAQ (reference sequence). The CDR3 DNA reads as TGTGCCAGCGGCCCAGTGGGATTTCGCACAGATACGCAGTATTTT. This encodes CASGPVGFRTDTQYF.

This clonotype is medium-sized (0.01 to 0.1%) by share. In nucleotides, the CDR3 is TGCAGTGCTAGCGACAGGAGCCACGAGCAGTACTTC. Translating gives CSASDRSHEQYF. The chain combines TRBV20-1 with TRBJ2-7, with D possibly TRBD1 on 6 matching bases. V was trimmed by 3 bases and J by 5 bases, leaving 11 bases between them. This CDR3 comprises 12 residues. Germline V gene data show CDR1 as DFQATT and CDR2 as SNEGSKA (reference sequence).

This clonotype has a single count. No conserved phenylalanine or tryptophan ends this CDR3, so it is likely a read error. The V and J genes are TRBV15 and TRBJ2-3; 10 bases are a match to TRBD2. V dropped 0 bases and J dropped 2; count of bases not matched to a gene: 8. Germline V gene lookup returns CDR1 LNHNV and CDR2 YYDKDF (reference sequence). The CDR3 is made up of 18 amino acids. Here the CDR3 DNA reads TGTGCCACCAGCAGAGATACGTTAGCGGGGGGACCCACAGATACGCAGTATCTT. This codes for CATSRDTLAGGPTDTQYL.

In the case of this clonotype: This could be a read error, since a much larger clone is one nucleotide away. The V gene is TRBV28, the J gene TRBJ2-1; D not resolved. This CDR3 has 12 residues. Trimming cost V 8 bases and J 5 bases, with 10 bases left between them. Germline CDR1 is MDHEN and CDR2 is SYDVKM. CDR3 nucleotide sequence: TGTGCCAGCTACAGTGCGGACAATGAGCAGTTCTTC. Its protein product is CASYSADNEQFF.

The chain carries TRBV7-9 and TRBJ2-1; TRBD2 aligns across 8 bases. Germline trimming cut 1 base from V and 8 bases from J; bases unmatched to any gene: 4. Germline CDR1 and CDR2: SEHNR and FQNEAQ (reference sequence). The CDR3 consists of 14 residues. The CDR3 nucleotides read TGTGCCAGCAGCTTAGGAGCGGGAGTGGATGAGCAGTTCTTC. Translating gives CASSLGAGVDEQFF. The full variable domain, in which reference TRBV7-9 and TRBJ2-1 provide the parts outside the CDR3, is DTGVSQNPRHKITKRGQNVTFRCDPISEHNRLYWYRQTLGQGPEFLTYFQNEAQLEKSRLLSDRFSAERPKGSFSTLEIQRTEQGDSAMYLCASSLGAGVDEQFFGPGTRLTVL.

Judged by abundance, this clonotype is medium-sized. The chain is built from TRBV6-5 and TRBJ2-1; 10 bases agree with TRBD1. V shed 0 bases and J 7 bases; nucleotides not matched to a gene: 3. Per germline, CDR1 MNHEY and CDR2 SVGAGI. The CDR3 extends over 15 amino acids. CDR3 residues: CASSYSGTGVNEQFF. DNA for the CDR3: TGTGCCAGCAGTTACTCCGGGACAGGGGTAAATGAGCAGTTCTTC.

This clonotype qualifies as medium-sized. The J gene is TRBJ2-1, the V gene TRBV3-1, with D maybe TRBD2 (5 bases). This CDR3 comprises 12 residues. The germline V gene encodes CDR1 LGHDT and CDR2 YNNKEL (reference sequence). The V and J ends lost 2 bases and 10 bases respectively, with 9 bases between them. The CDR3 protein is CASSQIGMEQFF. The CDR3 nucleotides are TGTGCCAGCAGCCAAATCGGGATGGAGCAGTTCTTC.

The J gene is TRBJ1-5, the V gene TRBV19; D is ambiguous. Germline CDR1 and CDR2: LNHDA and SQIVND (reference sequence). This CDR3 contains 16 residues. The V gene lost 0 bases and the J gene lost 0 bases, with 9 bases spanning the gap. The CDR3 DNA sequence: TGTGCCAGTAGTATAGATCCCAGCAGTAGCAATCAGCCCCAGCATTTT. It is translated as CASSIDPSSSNQPQHF.

This clonotype was seen ten or more times. This CDR3 reads CASSLDQQRYGYTF. As DNA, the CDR3 is TGTGCCAGCAGCTTAGATCAACAGCGCTATGGCTACACCTTC. The rearrangement uses TRBV7-9 and TRBJ1-2, with D unclear. CDR1 is SEHNR, CDR2 FQNEAQ, per germline (reference sequence). V dropped 1 base and J dropped 4 bases, with 10 bases sitting between them. The CDR3 extends over 14 amino acids.

For this clonotype: This may come from a read error, since a much larger clone is one base off. This rearrangement joins TRBV29-1 to TRBJ1-1, with D tentatively TRBD1 (6 bases). The V gene's germline CDR1 is SQVTM and CDR2 ANQGSEA. V dropped 3 bases and J dropped 6 bases, with 17 bases sitting between them. There are 14 residues in the CDR3. DNA of the CDR3: TGCAGCGTTGACAGGGGATCGATGGAGGCTGAAGCTTTCTTT. Translating gives CSVDRGSMEAEAFF. The variable domain in full, completed from reference TRBV29-1 and TRBJ1-1, reads SAVISQKPSRDICQRGTSLTIQCQVDSQVTMMFWYRQQPGQSLTLIATANQGSEATYESGFVIDKFPISRPNLTFSTLTVSNMSPEDSSIYLCSVDRGSMEAEAFFGQGTRLTVV.

This clonotype was counted between two and nine times. This chain links TRBV20-1 with TRBJ2-7, with TRBD2 matching 14 bases. V shed 4 bases, J shed 2 bases, and the junction held 7 bases outside the gene matches. CDR1 and CDR2 from the germline V gene are DFQATT and SNEGSKA (reference sequence). The CDR3 has 16 residues. DNA for the CDR3: TGCAGTGCTACCGGGACTAGCGGGAGATCAACCTACGAGCAGTACTTC. Its protein is CSATGTSGRSTYEQYF.

This clonotype was counted many times. The CDR3 bases are TGTGCCAGCAGCTCGACTCCACAACTGTACAATGAGCAGTTCTTC. Its protein is CASSSTPQLYNEQFF. The V gene is TRBV5-5, the J gene TRBJ2-1; no firm D call. This CDR3 comprises 15 residues. The germline V and J ends were trimmed by 3 bases and 4 bases, with 14 bases remaining between them. The germline CDR1 and CDR2 sequences are SGHKS and YYEKEE (reference sequence).

Comment on this clonotype: A much larger clone sits a single nucleotide away, making a read error possible. The chain is built from TRBV4-2 and TRBJ2-7; D might be TRBD2 (6 bases). Germline V gives CDR1 LGHNA, CDR2 YNFKEQ. Between the trimmed V and J ends, which lost 4 bases and 5 bases, there was a span of 15 bases. The CDR3 is made up of 14 amino acids. This CDR3 is CASSPAGFQDEQYF. The CDR3, as DNA: TGTGCCAGCAGCCCTGCGGGATTCCAGGACGAGCAGTACTTC.

This clonotype came up many times. V is TRBV5-5 and J is TRBJ2-7; perhaps TRBD2 as D (6 bases). V lost 4 bases, J lost 2 bases, and 13 bases lay in between. CDR3 length: 14 amino acids. Germline-derived CDR1 and CDR2 are SGHKS and YYEKEE (reference sequence). CDR3 in DNA: TGTGCCAGCAGCCCGAGGACGGGGGCCTACGAGCAGTACTTC. Protein sequence: CASSPRTGAYEQYF.

The chain has TRBV20-1 and TRBJ2-3, with 16 bases fitting TRBD2. With V trimmed by 2 bases and J by 8 bases, 13 bases remained unmatched. Germline values: CDR1 DFQATT, CDR2 SNEGSKA (reference sequence). This CDR3 region has 18 residues. The CDR3: CSARRGLAGGPFMVTQYF. The CDR3 DNA follows: TGCAGTGCTAGACGGGGACTAGCGGGAGGGCCTTTTATGGTTACGCAGTATTTT.

This clonotype was recorded many times. This chain joins TRBV24-1 and TRBJ2-3; D assignment may be TRBD1 or TRBD2 (5 bases each). Trimming cost V 6 bases and J 5 bases, with 20 bases left between them. Germline loops: CDR1 KGHDR, CDR2 SFDVKD. The CDR3 extends over 16 amino acids. For the CDR3, the DNA is TGTGCCACCAGTACACCGATCTCACAGGCGGGAGATACGCAGTATTTT. As protein: CATSTPISQAGDTQYF.

As to this clonotype: This CDR3 fails to terminate in the conserved phenylalanine or tryptophan, so it likely reflects a read error. The chain combines TRBV4-1 with TRBJ2-7; D is unresolved. CDR1 is MGHRA, CDR2 YSYEKL, per germline. V lost 3 bases and J lost 2, with 11 bases in between. The CDR3 runs 14 residues. CDR3 nucleotide sequence: TGCGCCAGCAGCCACCCAGCTGGTACCTACGAGCAGTACTGC. Translating gives CASSHPAGTYEQYC.

In the case of this clonotype: A clone one base away is much larger, so this may be a read error. This chain connects TRBV2 to TRBJ2-1; D call uncertain. The CDR3 spans 15 residues. In germline, CDR1 is SNHLY, CDR2 FYNNEI. V was pared by 0 bases and J by 1 base, with 7 bases between. The CDR3 coding sequence is TGTGCCAGCAGTGAAGCTTTAGGGTCCTACAATGAGCAGTTCTTC. This sequence encodes CASSEALGSYNEQFF.

This clonotype is judged medium-sized. The chain has TRBV29-1 and TRBJ2-1, with 15 bases that match TRBD2. This CDR3 has 16 amino acids. Trimming removed 2 bases from V and 8 bases from J; junction bases left unmatched: 7. CDR1 and CDR2 (germline): SQVTM, ANQGSEA. CDR3 DNA: TGCAGCGTTGAAACGGGACTAGCGGGAGGAGGCGATGAGCAGTTCTTC. It translates to CSVETGLAGGGDEQFF.

In this sample, this clonotype turned up many times. The chain links TRBV4-1 to TRBJ2-7; perhaps D is TRBD1 or TRBD2 (5 bases each). Germline V lookup: CDR1 MGHRA, CDR2 YSYEKL. V was clipped by 1 base and J by 3 bases, with 10 bases between them. CDR3 length equals 14 residues. The DNA for the CDR3 is TGCGCCAGCAGCCAAGGAGGGGCGAACTACGAGCAGTACTTC. The encoded protein is CASSQGGANYEQYF.

This clonotype was seen a few times. The CDR3 sequence: CASRREGLSGYTF. DNA for the CDR3: TGTGCCAGTAGGCGGGAGGGGTTAAGTGGCTACACCTTC. The chain couples TRBV19 to TRBJ1-2, with a tentative D call TRBD1 (5 bases). Deletions cut 6 bases from V and 7 bases from J, with 15 bases between. The CDR3 is made up of 13 amino acids. Germline CDR1 and CDR2: LNHDA and SQIVND (reference sequence). The whole variable domain, remainder taken from reference TRBV19 and TRBJ1-2, is DGGITQSPKYLFRKEGQNVTLSCEQNLNHDAMYWYRQDPGQGLRLIYYSQIVNDFQKGDIAEGYSVSREKKESFPLTVTSAQKNPTAFYLCASRREGLSGYTFGSGTRLTVV.